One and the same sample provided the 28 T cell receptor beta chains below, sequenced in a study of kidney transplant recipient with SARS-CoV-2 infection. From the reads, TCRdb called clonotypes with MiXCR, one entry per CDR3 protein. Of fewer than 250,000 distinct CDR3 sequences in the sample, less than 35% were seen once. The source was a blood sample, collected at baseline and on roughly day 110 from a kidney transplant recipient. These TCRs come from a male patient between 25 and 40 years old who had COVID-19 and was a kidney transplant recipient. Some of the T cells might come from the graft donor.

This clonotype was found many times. The DNA for the CDR3 is TGCGCCAGCAGTTCTCCCAGGCTACGCAGAAAGACCTATGGCTACACCTTC. Translation gives CASSSPRLRRKTYGYTF. The rearrangement uses TRBV23-1 and TRBJ1-2; D gene ambiguous. TRBV23-1 is an ORF, with its function uncertain. CDR3 length: 17 residues. V was trimmed by 5 bases and J by 4 bases, leaving 23 bases between them.

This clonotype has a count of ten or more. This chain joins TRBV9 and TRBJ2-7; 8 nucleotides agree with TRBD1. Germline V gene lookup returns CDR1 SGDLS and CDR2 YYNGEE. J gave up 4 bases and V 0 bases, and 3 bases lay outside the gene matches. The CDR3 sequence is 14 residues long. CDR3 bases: TGTGCCAGCAGCGTAGGGGACAGGCGTTACGAGCAGTACTTC. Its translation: CASSVGDRRYEQYF. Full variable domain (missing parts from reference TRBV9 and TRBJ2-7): DSGVTQTPKHLITATGQRVTLRCSPRSGDLSVYWYQQSLDQGLQFLIQYYNGEERAKGNILERFSAQQFPDLHSELNLSSLELGDSALYFCASSVGDRRYEQYFGPGTRLTVT.

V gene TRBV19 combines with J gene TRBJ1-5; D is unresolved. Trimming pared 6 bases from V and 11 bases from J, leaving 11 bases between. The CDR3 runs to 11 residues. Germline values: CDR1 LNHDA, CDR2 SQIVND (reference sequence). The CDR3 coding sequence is TGTGCCAGTAGGGAGTTCCCAGCCCAGCATTTT. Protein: CASREFPAQHF.

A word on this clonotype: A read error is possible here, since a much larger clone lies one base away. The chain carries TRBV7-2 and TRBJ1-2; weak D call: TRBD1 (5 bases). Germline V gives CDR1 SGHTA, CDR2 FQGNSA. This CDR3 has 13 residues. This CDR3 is CAGSRDRDYGYTF. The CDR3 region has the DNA TGTGCCGGCAGCAGAGACAGAGACTATGGCTACACCTTC.

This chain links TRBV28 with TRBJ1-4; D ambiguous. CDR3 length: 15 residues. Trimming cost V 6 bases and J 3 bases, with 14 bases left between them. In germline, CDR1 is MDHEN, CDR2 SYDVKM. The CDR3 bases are TGTGCCAGCAGGCCTATCGGCAGGTCTAATGAAAAACTGTTTTTT. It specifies CASRPIGRSNEKLFF. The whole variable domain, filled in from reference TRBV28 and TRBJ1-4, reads DVKVTQSSRYLVKRTGEKVFLECVQDMDHENMFWYRQDPGLGLRLIYFSYDVKMKEKGDIPEGYSVSREKKERFSLILESASTNQTSMYLCASRPIGRSNEKLFFGSGTQLSVL.

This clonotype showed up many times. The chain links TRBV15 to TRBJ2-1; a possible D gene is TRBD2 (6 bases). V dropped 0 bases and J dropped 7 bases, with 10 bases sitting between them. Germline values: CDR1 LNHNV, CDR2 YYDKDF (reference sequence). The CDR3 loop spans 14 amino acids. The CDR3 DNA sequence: TGTGCCACCAGCAGAGATTTGCGGGGTAATGAGCAGTTCTTC. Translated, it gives CATSRDLRGNEQFF.

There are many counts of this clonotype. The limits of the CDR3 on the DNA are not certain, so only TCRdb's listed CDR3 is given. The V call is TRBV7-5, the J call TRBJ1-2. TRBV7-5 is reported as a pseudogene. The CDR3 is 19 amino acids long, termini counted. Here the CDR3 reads CISVPESLLEVGKTYGYTF.

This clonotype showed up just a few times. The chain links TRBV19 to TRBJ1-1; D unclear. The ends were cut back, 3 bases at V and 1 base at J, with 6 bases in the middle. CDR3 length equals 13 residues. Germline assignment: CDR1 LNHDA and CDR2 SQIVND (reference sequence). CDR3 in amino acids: CASSMWGNTEAFF. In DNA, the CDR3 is TGTGCCAGTAGTATGTGGGGGAACACTGAAGCTTTCTTT.

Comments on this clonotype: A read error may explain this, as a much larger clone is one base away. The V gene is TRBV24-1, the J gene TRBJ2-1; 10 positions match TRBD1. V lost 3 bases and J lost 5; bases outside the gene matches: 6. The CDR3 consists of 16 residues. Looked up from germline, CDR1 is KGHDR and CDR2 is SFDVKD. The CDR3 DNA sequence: TGTGCCACCAGTGATGGGGGGACAGGGGTACACAATGAGCAGTTCTTC. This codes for CATSDGGTGVHNEQFF.

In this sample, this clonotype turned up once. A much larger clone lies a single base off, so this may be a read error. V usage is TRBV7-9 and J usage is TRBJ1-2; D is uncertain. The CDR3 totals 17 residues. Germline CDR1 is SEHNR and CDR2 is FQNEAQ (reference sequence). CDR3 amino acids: CASSRIRYHGKTYSYTF. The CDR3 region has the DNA TGTGCCAGCAGCCGAATTAGATACCATGGAAAGACCTATAGCTACACCTTC.

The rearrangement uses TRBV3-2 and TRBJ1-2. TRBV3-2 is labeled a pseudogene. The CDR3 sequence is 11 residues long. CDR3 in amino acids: CASSRGTLSTF. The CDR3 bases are TGTGCCAGCAGCCGAGGGACCCTCTCCACCTTC.

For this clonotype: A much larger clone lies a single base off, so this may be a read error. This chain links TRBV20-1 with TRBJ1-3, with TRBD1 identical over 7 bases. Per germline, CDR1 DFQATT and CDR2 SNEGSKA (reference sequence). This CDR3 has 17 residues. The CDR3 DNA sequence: TGCAGTACTAGGGGGCCGATACAGGTACACTCTGGAAACACCATATATTTT. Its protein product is CSTRGPIQVHSGNTIYF.

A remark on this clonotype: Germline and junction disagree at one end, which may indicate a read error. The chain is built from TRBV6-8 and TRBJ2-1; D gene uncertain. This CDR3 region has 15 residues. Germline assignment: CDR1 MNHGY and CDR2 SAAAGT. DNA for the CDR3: TGTGCCAGCAGTTACTCGAGTGGATCATACAATGTGCAGTTCTTC. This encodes CASSYSSGSYNVQFF.

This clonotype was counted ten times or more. For the CDR3, the DNA is TGTGCCAGCAGTGAAGCGACAGGATTCGGATATGGCTACACCTTC. Translated, it gives CASSEATGFGYGYTF. The gene calls are TRBV6-1 and TRBJ1-2; perhaps TRBD1 as D (6 bases). This CDR3 has 15 residues. V shed 0 bases and J shed 5 bases, with 13 bases lying between them. Germline V CDR1 and CDR2: MNHNS, SASEGT.

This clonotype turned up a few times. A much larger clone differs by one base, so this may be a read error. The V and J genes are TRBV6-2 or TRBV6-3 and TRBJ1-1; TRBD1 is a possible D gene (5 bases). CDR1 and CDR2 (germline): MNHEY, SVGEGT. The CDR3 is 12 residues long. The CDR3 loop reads CTSRVGPGGAFF. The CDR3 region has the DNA TGTACCAGCCGTGTGGGACCAGGTGGCGCTTTCTTT.

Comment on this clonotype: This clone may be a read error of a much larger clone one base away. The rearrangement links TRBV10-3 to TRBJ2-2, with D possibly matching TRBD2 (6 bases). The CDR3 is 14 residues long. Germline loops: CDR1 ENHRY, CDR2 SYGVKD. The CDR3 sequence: CTISEEGSTGELFF. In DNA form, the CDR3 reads TGTACCATCAGTGAGGAGGGGAGCACCGGGGAGCTGTTTTTT.

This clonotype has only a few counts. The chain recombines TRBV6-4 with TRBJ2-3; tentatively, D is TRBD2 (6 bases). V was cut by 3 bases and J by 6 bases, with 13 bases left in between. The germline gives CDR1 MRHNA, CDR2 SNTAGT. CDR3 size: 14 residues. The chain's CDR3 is CASSEDGGMDTQYF. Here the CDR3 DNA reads TGTGCCAGCAGTGAAGATGGAGGGATGGATACGCAGTATTTT.

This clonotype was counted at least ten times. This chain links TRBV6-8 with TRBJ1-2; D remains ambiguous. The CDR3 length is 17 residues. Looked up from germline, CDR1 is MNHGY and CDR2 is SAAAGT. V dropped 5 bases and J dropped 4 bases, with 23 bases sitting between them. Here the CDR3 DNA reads TGTGCCAGCAGTGGCGAGGCACGCTCTAGAAAGACCTATGGCTACACCTTC. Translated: CASSGEARSRKTYGYTF.

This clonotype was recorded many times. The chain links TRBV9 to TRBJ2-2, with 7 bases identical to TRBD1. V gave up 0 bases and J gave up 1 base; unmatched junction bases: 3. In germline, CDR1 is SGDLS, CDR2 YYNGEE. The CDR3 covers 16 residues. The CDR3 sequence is CASSVGDRVNTGELFF. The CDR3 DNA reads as TGTGCCAGCAGCGTAGGGGACAGAGTGAACACCGGGGAGCTGTTTTTT.

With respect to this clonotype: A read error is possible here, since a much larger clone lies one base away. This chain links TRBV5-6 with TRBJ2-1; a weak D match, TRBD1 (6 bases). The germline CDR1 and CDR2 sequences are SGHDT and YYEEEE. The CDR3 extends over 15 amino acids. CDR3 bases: TGTGTCAGCAGCTTGGTCGGGACAAGTTACAATGAGCAGTTCTTC. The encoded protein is CVSSLVGTSYNEQFF.

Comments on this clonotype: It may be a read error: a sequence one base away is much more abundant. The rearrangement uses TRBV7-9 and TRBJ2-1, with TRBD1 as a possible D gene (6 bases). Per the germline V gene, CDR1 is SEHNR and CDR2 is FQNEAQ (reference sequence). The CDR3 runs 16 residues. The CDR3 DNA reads TGTGCCAGCAGCCCCTGGACAGAGACCACCAACAATGAGCAGTCCTTC. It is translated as CASSPWTETTNNEQSF.

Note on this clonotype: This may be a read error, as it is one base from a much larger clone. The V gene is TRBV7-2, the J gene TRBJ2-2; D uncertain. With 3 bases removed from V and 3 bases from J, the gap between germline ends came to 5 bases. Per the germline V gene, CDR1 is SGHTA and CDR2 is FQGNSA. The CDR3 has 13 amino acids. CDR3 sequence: CASSFRHTGELFF. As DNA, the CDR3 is TGTGCCAGCAGCTTTCGGCACACCGGGGAGCTGTTTTTT.

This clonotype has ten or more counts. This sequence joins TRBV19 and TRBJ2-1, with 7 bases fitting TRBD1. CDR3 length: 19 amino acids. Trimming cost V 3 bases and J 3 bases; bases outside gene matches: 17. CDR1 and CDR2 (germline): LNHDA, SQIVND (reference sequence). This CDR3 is CASSILSRPTGTVYNEQFF. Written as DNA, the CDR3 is TGTGCCAGTAGTATCTTAAGTCGTCCTACCGGGACAGTCTACAATGAGCAGTTCTTC.

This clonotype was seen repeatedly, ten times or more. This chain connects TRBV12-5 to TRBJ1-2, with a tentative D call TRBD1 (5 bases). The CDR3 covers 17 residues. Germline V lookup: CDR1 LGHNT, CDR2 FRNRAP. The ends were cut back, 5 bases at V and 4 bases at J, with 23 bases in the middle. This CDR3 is CASGGPSLQGKTYGYTF. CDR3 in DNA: TGTGCTAGTGGTGGTCCTAGTTTGCAGGGAAAGACCTATGGCTACACCTTC.

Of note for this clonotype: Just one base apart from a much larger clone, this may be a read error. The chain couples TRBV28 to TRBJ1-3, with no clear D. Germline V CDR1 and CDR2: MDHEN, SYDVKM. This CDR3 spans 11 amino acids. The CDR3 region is CTSISGNTIYF. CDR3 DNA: TGTACCAGCATCTCTGGAAACACCATATATTTT.

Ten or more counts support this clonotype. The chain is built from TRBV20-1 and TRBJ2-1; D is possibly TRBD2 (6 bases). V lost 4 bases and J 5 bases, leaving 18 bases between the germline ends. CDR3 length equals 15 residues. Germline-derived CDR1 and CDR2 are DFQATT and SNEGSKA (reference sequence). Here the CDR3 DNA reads TGCAGTGCTACGGGCGGCGGGATAGGTCACAATGAGCAGTTCTTC. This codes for CSATGGGIGHNEQFF.

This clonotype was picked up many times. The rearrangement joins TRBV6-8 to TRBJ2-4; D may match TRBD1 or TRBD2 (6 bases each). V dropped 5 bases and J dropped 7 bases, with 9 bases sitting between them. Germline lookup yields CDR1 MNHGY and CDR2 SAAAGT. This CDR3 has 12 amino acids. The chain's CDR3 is CASSEGGNIQYF. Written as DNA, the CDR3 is TGTGCCAGCAGTGAAGGGGGGAACATTCAGTACTTC.

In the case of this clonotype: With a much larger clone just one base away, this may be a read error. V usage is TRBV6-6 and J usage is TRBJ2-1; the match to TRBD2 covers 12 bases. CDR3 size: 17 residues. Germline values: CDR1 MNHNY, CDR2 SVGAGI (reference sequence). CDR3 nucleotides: TGTGCCGGCAGTTCCCCACCGGGACTAGCGGGCTACAATGAGCAGTTCTTC. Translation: CAGSSPPGLAGYNEQFF.